One sample yielded the 27 T cell receptor beta chains listed below, sequenced in a study of early T cells in non-severe SARS-CoV-2 infection. TCRdb re-analysed the 5' RACE reads in MiXCR, keeping a single row per CDR3 protein. Of 80,000 to 100,000 distinct CDR3 sequences in the sample, roughly 9.6% were seen once. This specimen consisted of whole blood, obtained at baseline. All receptors derive from an adult who was a healthcare worker with PCR-confirmed SARS-CoV-2 infection or an uninfected control (not recorded which).

The V gene is TRBV19, the J gene TRBJ2-1, with a weak D call TRBD1 (5 bases). Per the germline V gene, CDR1 is LNHDA and CDR2 is SQIVND (reference sequence). The ends were cut back, 4 bases at V and 0 bases at J, with 16 bases in the middle. This CDR3 is built from 17 residues. DNA for the CDR3: TGTGCCAGTAGTACCACTCCAGGGCCGAGCTCCTACAATGAGCAGTTCTTC. Translated: CASSTTPGPSSYNEQFF.

The genes are TRBV6-1 and TRBJ1-1; D call uncertain. Germline V gives CDR1 MNHNS, CDR2 SASEGT. The CDR3 is made up of 12 amino acids. Trimming removed 1 base from V and 3 bases from J, with 3 bases in between. DNA of the CDR3: TGTGCCAGCAGTGAAGTGGACACTGAAGCTTTCTTT. This gives the protein CASSEVDTEAFF.

This clonotype was detected only once. This clone may be a read error of a much larger clone one base away. This sequence joins TRBV11-3 and TRBJ2-1; D is ambiguous. The CDR3 contains 13 residues. Germline loops: CDR1 SGHNT, CDR2 YENEEA. The CDR3 coding sequence is TGTGCCAGCAGCCGCGGCGGTGGTGATGAGCAGTTATTC. It encodes CASSRGGGDEQLF.

This clonotype has a count of ten or more. This chain links TRBV5-8 with TRBJ1-4; no clear D. This CDR3 contains 16 residues. Trimming took off 0 bases at V and 6 bases at J, with 15 bases between the two ends. Germline V gene lookup returns CDR1 SGHTS and CDR2 YDEGEE. In DNA, the CDR3 is TGTGCCAGCAGCTTGGGACTTGAAGTGCGGGATGAAAAACTGTTTTTT. Protein: CASSLGLEVRDEKLFF.

This clonotype was seen repeatedly, ten times or more. The chain links TRBV19 to TRBJ1-5; maybe TRBD1 (5 bases). CDR1 is LNHDA, CDR2 SQIVND, per germline (reference sequence). Trimming shortened V by 4 bases and J by 6 bases, and 13 bases separated the two germline ends. This CDR3 region has 14 residues. The CDR3: CASSTLLRGQPQHF. DNA of the CDR3: TGTGCCAGTAGTACCCTCTTGAGGGGTCAGCCCCAGCATTTT.

This clonotype was observed at least ten times. The chain is built from TRBV10-2 and TRBJ2-3, with TRBD2 matching 9 bases. The CDR3 runs to 12 residues. Germline V gene sequence: CDR1 WSHSY, CDR2 SAAADI. V shed 10 bases, J shed 5 bases, and the junction held 4 bases outside the gene matches. The CDR3 coding sequence is TGCGCCACCACAGCGGGAGGAGATACGCAGTATTTT. This gives the protein CATTAGGDTQYF.

The J gene is TRBJ2-5, the V gene TRBV7-2; TRBD2 is a possible D gene (5 bases). V was trimmed by 7 bases and J by 5 bases, leaving 17 bases between them. The germline V gene encodes CDR1 SGHTA and CDR2 FQGNSA. The CDR3 spans 14 residues. CDR3 residues: CASTPSSAWETQYF. CDR3 nucleotides: TGTGCCAGCACCCCTAGCAGTGCGTGGGAGACCCAGTACTTC. The variable domain in full, with the rest retrieved from reference TRBV7-2 and TRBJ2-5, is GAGVSQSPSNKVTEKGKDVELRCDPISGHTALYWYRQSLGQGLEFLIYFQGNSAPDKSGLPSDRFSAERTGGSVSTLTIQRTQQEDSAVYLCASTPSSAWETQYFGPGTRLLVL.

This clonotype turned up a few times. The chain's CDR3 is CASTETGELFF. In DNA form, the CDR3 reads TGTGCCAGCACGGAAACCGGGGAGCTGTTTTTT. The chain is built from TRBV7-9 and TRBJ2-2; D is ambiguous. Deletions cut 7 bases from V and 5 bases from J, with 5 bases between. Looked up from germline, CDR1 is SEHNR and CDR2 is FQNEAQ (reference sequence). This CDR3 has 11 amino acids. Filled out from reference TRBV7-9 and TRBJ2-2, the complete variable domain reads DTGVSQNPRHKITKRGQNVTFRCDPISEHNRLYWYRQTLGQGPEFLTYFQNEAQLEKSRLLSDRFSAERPKGSFSTLEIQRTEQGDSAMYLCASTETGELFFGEGSRLTVL.

The sample holds a few counts of this clonotype. J is TRBJ2-2 and V is TRBV7-3; 11 bases align to TRBD1. The V and J ends lost 3 bases and 6 bases, in that order; junction bases with no gene match: 6. CDR3 length: 16 amino acids. Per the germline V gene, CDR1 is SGHTA and CDR2 is FQGTGA. CDR3 residues: CASSFRRTGGSGELFF. CDR3 bases: TGTGCCAGCAGCTTCCGCAGGACAGGGGGCTCCGGGGAGCTGTTTTTT. Full variable domain (rest looked up from reference TRBV7-3 and TRBJ2-2): GAGVSQTPSNKVTEKGKYVELRCDPISGHTALYWYRQSLGQGPEFLIYFQGTGAADDSGLPNDRFFAVRPEGSVSTLKIQRTERGDSAVYLCASSFRRTGGSGELFFGEGSRLTVL.

This clonotype was counted only a few times. The chain couples TRBV20-1 to TRBJ1-2, with TRBD1 matching over 9 bases. The CDR3 extends over 14 amino acids. CDR1 and CDR2 (germline): DFQATT, SNEGSKA (reference sequence). V was clipped by 5 bases and J by 6 bases; unmatched bases: 10. This CDR3 is CSAFRGQGKDGYTF. CDR3 DNA: TGCAGTGCTTTTCGGGGACAGGGAAAAGATGGCTACACCTTC.

This clonotype was recorded at least ten times. The V and J genes are TRBV29-1 and TRBJ1-2; D is ambiguous. Germline CDR1 is SQVTM and CDR2 is ANQGSEA. Trimming shortened V by 4 bases and J by 0 bases, and 6 bases separated the two germline ends. CDR3 size: 12 residues. This CDR3 reads CSVALANYGYTF. The CDR3 nucleotides are TGCAGCGTTGCCTTAGCTAACTATGGCTACACCTTC.

This clonotype showed up just a few times. V and J are TRBV20-1 and TRBJ2-3, with TRBD2 identical over 10 bases. V shed 0 bases and J 3 bases; nucleotides not matched to a gene: 3. CDR3 length: 15 residues. From germline, CDR1 is DFQATT and CDR2 SNEGSKA (reference sequence). The CDR3 loop is CSARDTSGMTDTQYF. Here the CDR3 DNA reads TGCAGTGCTAGAGATACTAGCGGGATGACAGATACGCAGTATTTT.

In this sample, this clonotype turned up once. Possible read error: a much larger clone is one base away. The chain employs TRBV20-1 and TRBJ1-2; no reliable D call. Germline CDR1 is DFQATT and CDR2 is SNEGSKA (reference sequence). This CDR3 spans 13 amino acids. The CDR3 here is CSARDGVVYGHTF. The CDR3 nucleotides are TGCAGTGCTAGAGACGGCGTCGTCTATGGCCACACCTTC.

This rearrangement joins TRBV20-1 to TRBJ2-1, with 10 bases matching TRBD2. CDR3 length: 17 amino acids. Germline CDR1 and CDR2: DFQATT and SNEGSKA (reference sequence). Trimming at V came to 0 bases and at J to 6 bases, leaving 11 bases not matched to a gene. CDR3: CSARDRIAGGFVNEQFF. CDR3 nucleotides: TGCAGTGCTAGAGATCGGATAGCGGGGGGCTTTGTCAATGAGCAGTTCTTC.

The chain recombines TRBV7-2 with TRBJ2-3, with 7 bases matching TRBD2. Germline V gene data show CDR1 as SGHTA and CDR2 as FQGNSA. V gave up 4 bases and J gave up 6 bases; unmatched junction bases: 1. The CDR3 extends over 12 amino acids. The CDR3 DNA follows: TGTGCCAGCAGCTGGCGGGGGGATACGCAGTATTTT. This gives the protein CASSWRGDTQYF.

J is TRBJ1-5 and V is TRBV5-1; D not resolved. Germline V CDR1 and CDR2: SGHRS, YFSETQ. V was pared by 0 bases and J by 2 bases, with 9 bases between. The CDR3 extends over 15 amino acids. The CDR3 sequence is CASSLASRGNQPQHF. CDR3 coding DNA: TGCGCCAGCAGCTTGGCCTCTAGGGGCAATCAGCCCCAGCATTTT.

The chain links TRBV29-1 to TRBJ2-7; D is ambiguous. V dropped 4 bases and J dropped 6 bases, with 7 bases sitting between them. Germline CDR1 SQVTM, CDR2 ANQGSEA. This CDR3 has 10 amino acids. Here the CDR3 reads CSVALLEQYF. The CDR3 region has the DNA TGCAGCGTTGCCTTGCTCGAGCAGTACTTC.

The chain is built from TRBV4-2 and TRBJ1-2, with D possibly being TRBD1 (6 bases). This CDR3 has 15 amino acids. Germline V gene lookup returns CDR1 LGHNA and CDR2 YNFKEQ. V was shortened by 0 bases and J by 5 bases, with 13 bases between the two germline ends. CDR3 sequence (DNA): TGTGCCAGCAGCCAAGATTACGGACAGCGGTATGGCTACACCTTC. This sequence encodes CASSQDYGQRYGYTF.

With respect to this clonotype: This may stem from a read error, because a much larger clone lies one nucleotide away. The gene calls are TRBV6-6 and TRBJ1-6; D is unresolved. The V gene lost 6 bases and the J gene lost 6 bases, with 12 bases spanning the gap. CDR3 length: 14 residues. Germline assignment: CDR1 MNHNY and CDR2 SVGAGI (reference sequence). The CDR3 DNA reads as TGTGCCAGCAGACCTAATGCCGGTAATTCACCCCTCCACTTT. Its protein is CASRPNAGNSPLHF.

This clonotype occurred many times. This sequence joins TRBV7-8 and TRBJ2-3, with 8 bases fitting TRBD2. CDR3 length: 14 amino acids. Trimming took 6 bases from V and 4 from J; bases not matched to a gene: 6. Germline assignment: CDR1 SGHVS and CDR2 FQNEAQ. The CDR3: CASSLISGADTQYF. Written as DNA, the CDR3 is TGTGCCAGCAGTCTCATTAGCGGGGCAGATACGCAGTATTTT.

This clonotype has a handful of counts. The chain recombines TRBV11-3 with TRBJ1-1; D unclear. V dropped 1 base and J dropped 5 bases, with 5 bases sitting between them. Germline values: CDR1 SGHNT, CDR2 YENEEA. This CDR3 has 12 amino acids. The CDR3 reads CASSLGDTEAFF. The DNA for the CDR3 is TGTGCCAGCAGCTTAGGGGATACTGAAGCTTTCTTT.

This clonotype came up many times. The V gene is TRBV20-1, the J gene TRBJ2-1, with TRBD2 matching 8 bases. V was pared by 0 bases and J by 3 bases, with 4 bases of the junction left unmatched. Germline V gives CDR1 DFQATT, CDR2 SNEGSKA (reference sequence). This CDR3 is built from 15 residues. CDR3 nucleotides: TGCAGTGCTAGAGATCGGACTAGCCTCTACAATGAGCAGTTCTTC. Its translation is CSARDRTSLYNEQFF.

V and J are TRBV20-1 and TRBJ2-3; TRBD2 agrees at 7 bases. V lost 5 bases, J lost 3 bases, and 11 bases stayed unmatched. Germline CDR1 and CDR2: DFQATT and SNEGSKA (reference sequence). CDR3 length: 15 amino acids. The CDR3 DNA is TGCAGTGCTGGACTCAGGGAGGGGATAACAGATACGCAGTATTTT. It is translated as CSAGLREGITDTQYF.

This chain connects TRBV19 to TRBJ2-1; 10 positions match TRBD2. The CDR3 contains 17 residues. The germline V gene encodes CDR1 LNHDA and CDR2 SQIVND (reference sequence). Trimming removed 5 bases from V and 0 bases from J; junction bases left unmatched: 7. The DNA for the CDR3 is TGTGCCAGTAGTCGCCGACTAGCGGGTCTCTCCTACAATGAGCAGTTCTTC. Amino acid sequence: CASSRRLAGLSYNEQFF. Complete variable domain (other parts from reference TRBV19 and TRBJ2-1): DGGITQSPKYLFRKEGQNVTLSCEQNLNHDAMYWYRQDPGQGLRLIYYSQIVNDFQKGDIAEGYSVSREKKESFPLTVTSAQKNPTAFYLCASSRRLAGLSYNEQFFGPGTRLTVL.

The gene calls are TRBV7-2 and TRBJ2-1; 9 bases map to TRBD2. CDR3 length equals 16 residues. V lost 6 bases, J lost 4 bases, and 10 bases stayed unmatched. Germline CDR1 reads SGHTA; CDR2 reads FQGNSA. CDR3 DNA: TGTGCCAGCAGTTTAAGGACTAGCGAGCCGTACAATGAGCAGTTCTTC. This sequence encodes CASSLRTSEPYNEQFF. The variable domain in full, with the rest retrieved from reference TRBV7-2 and TRBJ2-1, is GAGVSQSPSNKVTEKGKDVELRCDPISGHTALYWYRQSLGQGLEFLIYFQGNSAPDKSGLPSDRFSAERTGGSVSTLTIQRTQQEDSAVYLCASSLRTSEPYNEQFFGPGTRLTVL.

This clonotype came up a few times. The gene calls are TRBV6-1 and TRBJ1-5, with unresolved D. Germline assignment: CDR1 MNHNS and CDR2 SASEGT. The CDR3 sequence is 14 residues long. The V gene lost 0 bases and the J gene lost 7 bases, with 10 bases spanning the gap. Here the CDR3 reads CASSEAPFQQPQHF. DNA for the CDR3: TGTGCCAGCAGTGAAGCACCGTTCCAACAGCCCCAGCATTTT.

This clonotype was observed at least ten times. V gene TRBV14 combines with J gene TRBJ1-3, with unresolved D. Per germline, CDR1 SGHDN and CDR2 FVKESK. The CDR3 consists of 14 residues. The germline V and J ends were trimmed by 4 bases and 0 bases, with 7 bases remaining between them. As DNA, the CDR3 is TGTGCCAGCAGCCCAACCCTCTCTGGAAACACCATATATTTT. Amino acid sequence: CASSPTLSGNTIYF.